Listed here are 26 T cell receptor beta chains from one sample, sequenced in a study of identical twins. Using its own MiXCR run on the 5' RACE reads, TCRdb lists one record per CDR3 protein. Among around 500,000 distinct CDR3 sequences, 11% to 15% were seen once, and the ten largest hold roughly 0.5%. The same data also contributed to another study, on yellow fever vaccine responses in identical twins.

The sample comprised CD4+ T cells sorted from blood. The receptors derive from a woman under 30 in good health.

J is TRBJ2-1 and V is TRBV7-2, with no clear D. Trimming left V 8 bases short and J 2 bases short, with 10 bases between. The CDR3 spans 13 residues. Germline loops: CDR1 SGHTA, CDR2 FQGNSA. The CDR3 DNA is TGTGCCAGCTCAAGCAGCCCCTACAATGAGCAGTTCTTC. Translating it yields CASSSSPYNEQFF. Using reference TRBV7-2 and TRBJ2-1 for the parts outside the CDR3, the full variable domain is GAGVSQSPSNKVTEKGKDVELRCDPISGHTALYWYRQSLGQGLEFLIYFQGNSAPDKSGLPSDRFSAERTGGSVSTLTIQRTQQEDSAVYLCASSSSPYNEQFFGPGTRLTVL.

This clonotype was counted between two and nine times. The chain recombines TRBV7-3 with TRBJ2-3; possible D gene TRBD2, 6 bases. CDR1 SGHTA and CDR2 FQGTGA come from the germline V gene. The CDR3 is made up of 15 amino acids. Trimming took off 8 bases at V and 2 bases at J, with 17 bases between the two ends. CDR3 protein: CASRAGGANTDTQYF. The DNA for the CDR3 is TGTGCCAGCCGCGCAGGCGGGGCGAACACAGATACGCAGTATTTT. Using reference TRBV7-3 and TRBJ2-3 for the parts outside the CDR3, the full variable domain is GAGVSQTPSNKVTEKGKYVELRCDPISGHTALYWYRQSLGQGPEFLIYFQGTGAADDSGLPNDRFFAVRPEGSVSTLKIQRTERGDSAVYLCASRAGGANTDTQYFGPGTRLTVL.

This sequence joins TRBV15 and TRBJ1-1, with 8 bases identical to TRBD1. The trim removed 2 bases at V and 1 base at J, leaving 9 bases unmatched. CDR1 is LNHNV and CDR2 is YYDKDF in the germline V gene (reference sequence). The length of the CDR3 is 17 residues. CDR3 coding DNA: TGTGCCACCAGCAGAAGACCAGGGGGCACGGGGAACACTGAAGCTTTCTTT. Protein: CATSRRPGGTGNTEAFF.

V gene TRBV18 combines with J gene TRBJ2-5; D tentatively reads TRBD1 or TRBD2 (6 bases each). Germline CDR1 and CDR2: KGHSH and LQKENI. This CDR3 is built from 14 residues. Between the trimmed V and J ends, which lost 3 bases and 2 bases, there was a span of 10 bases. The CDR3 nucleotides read TGTGCCAGCTCACCGGAAGGGGGGCAAGAGACCCAGTACTTC. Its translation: CASSPEGGQETQYF.

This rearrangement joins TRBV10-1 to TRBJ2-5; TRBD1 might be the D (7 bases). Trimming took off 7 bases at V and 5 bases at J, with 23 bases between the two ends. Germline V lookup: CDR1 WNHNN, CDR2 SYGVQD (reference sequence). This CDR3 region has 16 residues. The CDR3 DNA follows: TGCGCCAGCACCCCGGAGGGGGCCGAGAACTGGGAGACCCAGTACTTC. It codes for CASTPEGAENWETQYF.

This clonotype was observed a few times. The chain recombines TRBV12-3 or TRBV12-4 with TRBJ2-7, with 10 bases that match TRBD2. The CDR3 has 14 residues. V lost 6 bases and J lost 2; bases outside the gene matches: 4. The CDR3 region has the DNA TGTGCCAGCAGGGTAGGGACTAGCGCCTACGAGCAGTACTTC. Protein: CASRVGTSAYEQYF.

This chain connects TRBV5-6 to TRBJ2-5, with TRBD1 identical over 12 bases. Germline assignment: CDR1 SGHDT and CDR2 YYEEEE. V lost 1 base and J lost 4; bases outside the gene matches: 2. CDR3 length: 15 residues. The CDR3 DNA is TGTGCCAGCAGCTTGAGGGACAGGGGGCGAGAGACCCAGTACTTC. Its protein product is CASSLRDRGRETQYF.

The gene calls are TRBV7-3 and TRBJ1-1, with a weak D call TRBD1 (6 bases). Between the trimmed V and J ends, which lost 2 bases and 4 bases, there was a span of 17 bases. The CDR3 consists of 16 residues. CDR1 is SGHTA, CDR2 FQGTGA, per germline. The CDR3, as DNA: TGTGCCAGCAGCTTAGGATCAGGGGTTCCCGGCACTGAAGCTTTCTTT. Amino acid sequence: CASSLGSGVPGTEAFF.

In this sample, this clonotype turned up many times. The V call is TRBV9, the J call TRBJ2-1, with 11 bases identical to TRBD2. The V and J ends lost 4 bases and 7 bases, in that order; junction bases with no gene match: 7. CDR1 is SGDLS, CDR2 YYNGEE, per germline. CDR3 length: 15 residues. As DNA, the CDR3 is TGTGCCAGCAGCCTTACTAGCGGGGGCCTTAATGAGCAGTTCTTC. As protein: CASSLTSGGLNEQFF.

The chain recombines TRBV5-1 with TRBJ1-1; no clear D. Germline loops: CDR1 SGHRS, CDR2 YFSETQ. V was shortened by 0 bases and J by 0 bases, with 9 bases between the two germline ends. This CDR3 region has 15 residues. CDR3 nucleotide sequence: TGCGCCAGCAGCTTGGGAGCAGGACTGAACACTGAAGCTTTCTTT. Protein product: CASSLGAGLNTEAFF. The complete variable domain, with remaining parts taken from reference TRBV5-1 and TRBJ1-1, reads KAGVTQTPRYLIKTRGQQVTLSCSPISGHRSVSWYQQTPGQGLQFLFEYFSETQRNKGNFPGRFSGRQFSNSRSEMNVSTLELGDSALYLCASSLGAGLNTEAFFGQGTRLTVV.

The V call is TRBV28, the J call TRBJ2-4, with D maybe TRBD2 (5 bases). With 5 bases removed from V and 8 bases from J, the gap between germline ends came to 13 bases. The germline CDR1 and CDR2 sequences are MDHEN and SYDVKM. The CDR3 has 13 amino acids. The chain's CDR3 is CASSARRGYIQYF. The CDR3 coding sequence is TGTGCCAGCAGTGCGCGTCGGGGATACATTCAGTACTTC.

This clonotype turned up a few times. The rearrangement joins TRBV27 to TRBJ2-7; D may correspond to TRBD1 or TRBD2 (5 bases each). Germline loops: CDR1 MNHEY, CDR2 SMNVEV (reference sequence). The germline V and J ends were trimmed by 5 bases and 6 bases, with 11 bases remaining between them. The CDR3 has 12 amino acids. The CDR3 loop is CASSPRDGEQYF. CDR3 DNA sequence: TGTGCCAGCAGTCCCAGGGACGGCGAGCAGTACTTC.

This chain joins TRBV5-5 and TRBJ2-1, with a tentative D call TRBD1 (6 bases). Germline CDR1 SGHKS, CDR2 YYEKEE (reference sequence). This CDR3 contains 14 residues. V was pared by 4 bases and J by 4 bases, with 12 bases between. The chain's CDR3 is CASSISQGYNEQFF. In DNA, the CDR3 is TGTGCCAGCAGCATTTCACAGGGATACAATGAGCAGTTCTTC.

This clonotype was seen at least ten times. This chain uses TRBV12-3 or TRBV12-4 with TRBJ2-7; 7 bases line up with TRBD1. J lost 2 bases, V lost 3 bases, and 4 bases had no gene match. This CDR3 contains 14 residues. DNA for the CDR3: TGTGCCAGCAGTTTCCGGGACAGACCCTACGAGCAGTACTTC. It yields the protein CASSFRDRPYEQYF.

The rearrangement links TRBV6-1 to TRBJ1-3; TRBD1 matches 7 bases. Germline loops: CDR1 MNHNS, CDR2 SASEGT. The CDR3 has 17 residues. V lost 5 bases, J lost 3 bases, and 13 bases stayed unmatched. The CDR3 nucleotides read TGTGCCAGCAGTCCATTTGTGACAGGGCGGAGTGGAAACACCATATATTTT. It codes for CASSPFVTGRSGNTIYF.

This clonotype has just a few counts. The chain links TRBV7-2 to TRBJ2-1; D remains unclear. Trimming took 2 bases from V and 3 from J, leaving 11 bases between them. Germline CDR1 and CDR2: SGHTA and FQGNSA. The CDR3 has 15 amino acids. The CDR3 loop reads CASSLRTGIYNEQFF. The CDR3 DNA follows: TGTGCCAGCAGCTTAAGGACGGGTATCTACAATGAGCAGTTCTTC.

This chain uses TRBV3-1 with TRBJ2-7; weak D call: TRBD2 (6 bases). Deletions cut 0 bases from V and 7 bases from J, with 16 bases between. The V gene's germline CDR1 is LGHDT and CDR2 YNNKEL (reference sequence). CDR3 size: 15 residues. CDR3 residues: CASSQDETRLGEQYF. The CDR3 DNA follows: TGTGCCAGCAGCCAAGATGAGACTAGGTTGGGGGAGCAGTACTTC.

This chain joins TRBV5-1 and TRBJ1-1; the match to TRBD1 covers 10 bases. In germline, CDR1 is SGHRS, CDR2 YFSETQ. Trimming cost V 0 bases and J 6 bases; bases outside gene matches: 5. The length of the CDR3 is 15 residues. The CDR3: CASSLGDRGRPEAFF. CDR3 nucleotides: TGCGCCAGCAGCTTGGGGGACAGGGGTAGGCCTGAAGCTTTCTTT.

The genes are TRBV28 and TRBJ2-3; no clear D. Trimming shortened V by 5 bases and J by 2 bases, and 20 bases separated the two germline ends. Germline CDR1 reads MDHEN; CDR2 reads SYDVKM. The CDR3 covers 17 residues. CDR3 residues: CASSMTGTTPLTDTQYF. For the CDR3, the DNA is TGTGCCAGCAGTATGACTGGCACAACACCTCTCACAGATACGCAGTATTTT.

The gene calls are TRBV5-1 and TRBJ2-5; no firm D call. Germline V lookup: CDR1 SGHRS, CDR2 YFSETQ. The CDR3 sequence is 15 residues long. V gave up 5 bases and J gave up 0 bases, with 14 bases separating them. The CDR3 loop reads CASSRKPSNQETQYF. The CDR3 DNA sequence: TGCGCCAGCAGTCGGAAACCCTCAAACCAAGAGACCCAGTACTTC.

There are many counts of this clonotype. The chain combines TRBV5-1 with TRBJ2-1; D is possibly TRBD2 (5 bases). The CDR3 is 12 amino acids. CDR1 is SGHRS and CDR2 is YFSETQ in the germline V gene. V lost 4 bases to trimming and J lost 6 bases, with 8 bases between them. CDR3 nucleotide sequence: TGCGCCAGCAGCCTAGCAAGCAATGAGCAGTTCTTC. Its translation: CASSLASNEQFF.

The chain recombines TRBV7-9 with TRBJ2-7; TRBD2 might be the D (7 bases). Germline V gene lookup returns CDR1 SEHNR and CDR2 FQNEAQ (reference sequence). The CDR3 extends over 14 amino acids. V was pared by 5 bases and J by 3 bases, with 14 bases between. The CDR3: CASSPRGGVYEQYF. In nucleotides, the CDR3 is TGTGCCAGCAGCCCCAGGGGAGGGGTCTACGAGCAGTACTTC.

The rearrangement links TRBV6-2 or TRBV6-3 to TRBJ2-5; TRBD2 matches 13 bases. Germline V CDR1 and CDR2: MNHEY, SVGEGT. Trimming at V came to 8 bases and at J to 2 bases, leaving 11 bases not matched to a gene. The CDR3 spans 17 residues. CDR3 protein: CASGPGTSGTMQETQYF. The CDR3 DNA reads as TGTGCCAGCGGTCCCGGGACTAGCGGGACCATGCAAGAGACCCAGTACTTC.

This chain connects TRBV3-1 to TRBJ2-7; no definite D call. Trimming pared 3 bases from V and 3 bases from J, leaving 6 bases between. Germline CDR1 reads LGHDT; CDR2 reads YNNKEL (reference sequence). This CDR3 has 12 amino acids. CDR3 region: CASSHFDYEQYF. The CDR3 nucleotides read TGTGCCAGCAGCCATTTCGACTACGAGCAGTACTTC.

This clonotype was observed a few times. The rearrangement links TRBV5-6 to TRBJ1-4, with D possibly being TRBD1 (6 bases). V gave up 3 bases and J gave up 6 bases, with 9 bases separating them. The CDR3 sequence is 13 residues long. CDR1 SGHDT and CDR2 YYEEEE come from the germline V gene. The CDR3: CASSWRTDEKLFF. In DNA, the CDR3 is TGTGCCAGCAGCTGGCGGACAGATGAAAAACTGTTTTTT.

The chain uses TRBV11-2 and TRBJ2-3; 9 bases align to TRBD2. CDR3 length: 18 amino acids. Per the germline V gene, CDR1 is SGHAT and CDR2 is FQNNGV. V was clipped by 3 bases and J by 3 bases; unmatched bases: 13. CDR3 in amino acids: CASSLRDRSGSMTDTQYF. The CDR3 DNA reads TGTGCCAGCAGCTTGAGGGACCGTAGCGGGAGTATGACAGATACGCAGTATTTT.